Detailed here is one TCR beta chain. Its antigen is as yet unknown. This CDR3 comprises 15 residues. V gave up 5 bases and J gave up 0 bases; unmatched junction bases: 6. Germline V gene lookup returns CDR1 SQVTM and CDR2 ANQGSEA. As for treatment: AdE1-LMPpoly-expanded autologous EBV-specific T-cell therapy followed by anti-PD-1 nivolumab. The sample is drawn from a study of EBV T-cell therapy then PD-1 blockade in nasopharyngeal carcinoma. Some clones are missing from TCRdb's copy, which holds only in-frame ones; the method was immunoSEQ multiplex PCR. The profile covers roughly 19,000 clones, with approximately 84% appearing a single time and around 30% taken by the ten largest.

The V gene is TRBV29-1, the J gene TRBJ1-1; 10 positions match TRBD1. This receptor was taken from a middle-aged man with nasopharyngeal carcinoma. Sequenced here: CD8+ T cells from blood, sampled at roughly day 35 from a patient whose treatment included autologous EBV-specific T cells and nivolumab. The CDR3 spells CSVLDRGRVNTEAFF. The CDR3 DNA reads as TGCAGCGTTCTCGACAGGGGGCGTGTGAACACTGAAGCTTTCTTT. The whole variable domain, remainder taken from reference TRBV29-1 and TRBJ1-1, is SAVISQKPSRDICQRGTSLTIQCQVDSQVTMMFWYRQQPGQSLTLIATANQGSEATYESGFVIDKFPISRPNLTFSTLTVSNMSPEDSSIYLCSVLDRGRVNTEAFFGQGTRLTVV.